One and the same sample provided the 25 T cell receptor beta chains below, sequenced in a study of blood T cell repertoires in COVID-19. The repertoire was sequenced with immunoSEQ multiplex PCR; TCRdb's copy has only in-frame clones and lacks some. The repertoire consists of about 87,000 clones, with 70% to 90% occurring once and the leading ten covering around 5%. Sample: peripheral blood. These receptors all stem from a man aged 35 to 55 with acute or convalescent COVID-19.

V gene TRBV19 combines with J gene TRBJ1-1; D possibly corresponds to TRBD1 (5 bases). Germline loops: CDR1 LNHDA, CDR2 SQIVND (reference sequence). V shed 1 base and J shed 4 bases, with 13 bases lying between them. The CDR3 has 15 amino acids. The CDR3 coding sequence is TGTGCCAGTAGTATAGTCGGGGGTACGGTCACTGAAGCTTTCTTT. The encoded protein is CASSIVGGTVTEAFF.

This clone came up once. V gene TRBV7-8 combines with J gene TRBJ2-7; the match to TRBD1 covers 10 bases. This CDR3 comprises 16 residues. Germline lookup yields CDR1 SGHVS and CDR2 FQNEAQ. Unmatched junction bases numbered 9, after V lost 1 base and J lost 6 bases. CDR3 in amino acids: CASSLGTRQGASEQYF. CDR3 in DNA: TGTGCCAGCAGCTTAGGTACGAGACAGGGGGCCAGCGAGCAGTACTTC. Looking up the rest from reference TRBV7-8 and TRBJ2-7 gives the full variable domain: GAGVSQSPRYKVAKRGQDVALRCDPISGHVSLFWYQQALGQGPEFLTYFQNEAQLDKSGLPSDRFFAERPEGSVSTLKIQRTQQEDSAVYLCASSLGTRQGASEQYFGPGTRLTVT.

The chain joins TRBV25-1 to TRBJ2-7; 7 bases line up with TRBD1. This CDR3 has 15 amino acids. Looked up from germline, CDR1 is MGHDK and CDR2 is SYGVNS. V dropped 4 bases and J dropped 4; count of bases not matched to a gene: 10. As DNA, the CDR3 is TGTGCCAGCAGTGCGCTGTGGACAGGCCCATACGAGCAGTACTTC. It encodes CASSALWTGPYEQYF.

The chain employs TRBV9 and TRBJ2-5; D might be TRBD2 (5 bases). This CDR3 comprises 14 residues. V lost 3 bases, J lost 2 bases, and 11 bases lay in between. Germline lookup yields CDR1 SGDLS and CDR2 YYNGEE. In DNA form, the CDR3 reads TGTGCCAGCAGCGCGGTGGGCGGGCAAGAGACCCAGTACTTC. Protein sequence: CASSAVGGQETQYF.

This chain links TRBV5-1 with TRBJ1-6, with 7 bases fitting TRBD1. CDR1 is SGHRS, CDR2 YFSETQ, per germline. V was pared by 5 bases and J by 8 bases, with 7 bases of the junction left unmatched. This CDR3 region has 14 residues. CDR3 residues: CASSSDRLDSPLHF. CDR3 DNA sequence: TGCGCCAGCAGTTCGGACAGGCTGGATTCACCCCTCCACTTT. Combining the CDR3 with reference TRBV5-1 and TRBJ1-6 gives the whole variable domain KAGVTQTPRYLIKTRGQQVTLSCSPISGHRSVSWYQQTPGQGLQFLFEYFSETQRNKGNFPGRFSGRQFSNSRSEMNVSTLELGDSALYLCASSSDRLDSPLHFGNGTRLTVT.

In this sample, this clone turned up a few times. This chain connects TRBV2 to TRBJ2-7, with 12 bases fitting TRBD1. This CDR3 is built from 15 residues. V was pared by 4 bases and J by 5 bases, with 6 bases of the junction left unmatched. Germline CDR1 is SNHLY and CDR2 is FYNNEI. The DNA for the CDR3 is TGTGCCAGCAGTGGGGGACAGGGGGCTTTGAACGAGCAGTACTTC. Translating it yields CASSGGQGALNEQYF.

The genes are TRBV5-1 and TRBJ1-6; 7 bases match TRBD1. The CDR3 is 17 residues long. The germline V gene encodes CDR1 SGHRS and CDR2 YFSETQ. V was clipped by 7 bases and J by 0 bases; unmatched bases: 10. In DNA, the CDR3 is TGCGCCAGCCGAGAGACAGGGACAAGCTCCTATAATTCACCCCTCCACTTT. This translates into CASRETGTSSYNSPLHF.

This chain connects TRBV10-3 to TRBJ1-2; 10 positions agree with TRBD1. J was trimmed by 4 bases and V by 2 bases; bases with no gene match: 4. This CDR3 has 15 residues. CDR1 is ENHRY and CDR2 is SYGVKD in the germline V gene. For the CDR3, the DNA is TGTGCCATCAGTGAGGACAGGGGGCCAACCTATGGCTACACCTTC. Amino acids: CAISEDRGPTYGYTF.

The V call is TRBV11-2, the J call TRBJ1-1; 8 bases match TRBD1. V was pared by 5 bases and J by 3 bases, with 8 bases of the junction left unmatched. The CDR3 length is 15 residues. Per the germline V gene, CDR1 is SGHAT and CDR2 is FQNNGV. CDR3 sequence: CASSPRTGFDTEAFF. As DNA, the CDR3 is TGTGCCAGCAGCCCCCGGACAGGGTTTGACACTGAAGCTTTCTTT.

The chain employs TRBV10-3 and TRBJ2-7; 9 bases fit TRBD2. Per the germline V gene, CDR1 is ENHRY and CDR2 is SYGVKD. The CDR3 extends over 15 amino acids. J gave up 2 bases and V 6 bases, and 8 bases lay outside the gene matches. The CDR3 region has the DNA TGTGCCATCAGCCCCAAGACTAGCGGTGCCTACGAGCAGTACTTC. Translated, it gives CAISPKTSGAYEQYF.

The V gene is TRBV6-6, the J gene TRBJ1-2, with TRBD1 matching 7 bases. The V gene end was trimmed by 4 bases and the J gene end by 6 bases; junction bases not matched to a gene: 5. CDR3 length: 13 amino acids. The germline V gene has CDR1 MNHNY and CDR2 SVGAGI (reference sequence). CDR3 sequence: CASSSAGGNGYTF. CDR3 DNA sequence: TGTGCCAGCAGTTCGGCAGGGGGAAATGGCTACACCTTC.

This chain links TRBV11-2 with TRBJ1-5, with a tentative D call TRBD1 (5 bases). CDR1 and CDR2 (germline): SGHAT, FQNNGV. The length of the CDR3 is 14 residues. V lost 1 base to trimming and J lost 2 bases, with 6 bases between them. The CDR3 nucleotides read TGTGCCAGCAGCTTAGCGGGGGGCAATCAGCCCCAGCATTTT. Protein product: CASSLAGGNQPQHF.

The chain recombines TRBV27 with TRBJ2-5; 10 bases fit TRBD1. This CDR3 contains 15 residues. Germline CDR1 and CDR2: MNHEY and SMNVEV (reference sequence). V gave up 5 bases and J gave up 5 bases; unmatched junction bases: 8. The CDR3 coding sequence is TGTGCCAGCAGTCCGCGACAGGGGGCAGGGGAGACCCAGTACTTC. It codes for CASSPRQGAGETQYF.

This clone was seen just once. This rearrangement joins TRBV19 to TRBJ1-1; D might be TRBD1 (6 bases). CDR1 and CDR2 from the germline V gene are LNHDA and SQIVND (reference sequence). Between the trimmed V and J ends, which lost 10 bases and 2 bases, there was a span of 14 bases. The CDR3 totals 13 residues. CDR3 sequence (DNA): TGTGCCACAAAGACAGGAGAAAACACTGAAGCTTTCTTT. Translating gives CATKTGENTEAFF.

This chain uses TRBV6-4 with TRBJ2-3, with 7 bases that match TRBD2. Germline loops: CDR1 MRHNA, CDR2 SNTAGT. With V trimmed by 1 base and J by 2 bases, 6 bases remained unmatched. This CDR3 is built from 16 residues. CDR3 nucleotides: TGTGCCAGCAGTGACTTGGGAGGGAGTAACACAGATACGCAGTATTTT. This sequence encodes CASSDLGGSNTDTQYF.

V gene TRBV3-1 (or the pseudogene TRBV3-2) combines with J gene TRBJ2-2; tentatively, D is TRBD2 (5 bases). Germline CDR1 LGHDT, CDR2 YNNKEL (reference sequence). The CDR3 runs 13 residues. The germline V and J ends were trimmed by 2 bases and 6 bases, with 7 bases remaining between them. The CDR3 loop is CASSQTSAGELFF. CDR3 coding DNA: TGTGCCAGCAGCCAAACTAGTGCCGGGGAGCTGTTTTTT.

This rearrangement joins TRBV18 to TRBJ2-5, with D maybe TRBD1 (6 bases). The CDR3 length is 15 residues. V gave up 2 bases and J gave up 6 bases, with 16 bases separating them. Germline V CDR1 and CDR2: KGHSH, LQKENI. In DNA, the CDR3 is TGTGCCAGCTCACCATCCACAGGGTTAATAAAGACCCAGTACTTC. Amino acid sequence: CASSPSTGLIKTQYF.

V gene TRBV30 combines with J gene TRBJ1-2; 8 bases align to TRBD1. V gave up 3 bases and J gave up 0 bases; unmatched junction bases: 3. The germline gives CDR1 GTSNPN, CDR2 SVGIG (reference sequence). The CDR3 has 14 residues. The CDR3 here is CAWRDRVTNYGYTF. In nucleotides, the CDR3 is TGTGCCTGGAGGGACAGGGTTACTAACTATGGCTACACCTTC.

The chain uses TRBV9 and TRBJ1-6, with D uncertain. The CDR3 is 14 residues long. Per germline, CDR1 SGDLS and CDR2 YYNGEE. V gave up 1 base and J gave up 9 bases, with 11 bases separating them. The CDR3 DNA is TGTGCCAGCAGCGTATCCGAGGGAATTTCACCCCTCCACTTT. Translated: CASSVSEGISPLHF.

The chain recombines TRBV7-7 with TRBJ2-1; the D gene is possibly TRBD1 (6 bases). This CDR3 region has 15 residues. V was cut by 5 bases and J by 4 bases, with 15 bases left in between. Germline loops: CDR1 SSHAT, CDR2 FNYEAQ (reference sequence). In nucleotides, the CDR3 is TGTGCCAGCAGCCCCGAGCCGGACAGATACAATGAGCAGTTCTTC. Translating gives CASSPEPDRYNEQFF.

The chain is built from TRBV10-1 and TRBJ1-3; D unclear. CDR1 is WNHNN and CDR2 is SYGVQD in the germline V gene (reference sequence). Trimming removed 5 bases from V and 4 bases from J, with 12 bases in between. This CDR3 is built from 14 residues. The CDR3 sequence is CASSPGLTGNTIYF. DNA of the CDR3: TGCGCCAGCAGTCCAGGCCTGACAGGAAACACCATATATTTT.

The chain employs TRBV29-1 and TRBJ1-2; 7 bases map to TRBD1. Germline-derived CDR1 and CDR2 are SQVTM and ANQGSEA. This CDR3 spans 13 amino acids. V dropped 6 bases and J dropped 1; count of bases not matched to a gene: 5. The CDR3 loop reads CSVPQGINYGYTF. The CDR3 bases are TGCAGCGTGCCACAGGGGATTAACTATGGCTACACCTTC.

The chain carries TRBV4-2 and TRBJ1-2, with D possibly matching TRBD1 (5 bases). The length of the CDR3 is 13 residues. Germline V gene data show CDR1 as LGHNA and CDR2 as YNFKEQ. V lost 6 bases and J 5 bases, leaving 13 bases between the germline ends. The CDR3 loop is CASSTGGGYGYTF. The CDR3 nucleotides read TGTGCCAGCAGTACGGGGGGGGGATATGGCTACACCTTC.

This clone has only a few counts. This chain uses TRBV10-3 with TRBJ1-1, with TRBD1 as a possible D gene (6 bases). This CDR3 has 15 amino acids. The germline V gene encodes CDR1 ENHRY and CDR2 SYGVKD. V was trimmed by 7 bases and J by 1 base, leaving 16 bases between them. CDR3 DNA sequence: TGTGCCATCAAGCTGACAGGCGAACCGAACACTGAAGCTTTCTTT. Amino acids: CAIKLTGEPNTEAFF.

This clone was seen a handful of times. V gene TRBV11-2 combines with J gene TRBJ2-3; TRBD2 aligns across 14 bases. This CDR3 is 17 amino acids long. Germline V gives CDR1 SGHAT, CDR2 FQNNGV. J gave up 9 bases and V 4 bases, and 12 bases lay outside the gene matches. The CDR3 protein is CASSSGTSGGRVDTQYF. CDR3 bases: TGTGCCAGCAGCTCCGGGACTAGCGGGGGAAGGGTAGACACGCAGTATTTT.